This TCR beta chain is from a study of T cell responses to AZD1222 COVID-19 vaccine. Assay used: immunoSEQ multiplex PCR; TCRdb lists only in-frame clones, some missing. In the table there are roughly 140,000 clones, about 91% of which are singletons. This clone was found a few times. This CDR3 is built from 16 residues. Trimming removed 1 base at V and 1 base at J, with 11 bases between. From germline, CDR1 is MGHDK and CDR2 SYGVNS. The input for sequencing was peripheral blood, taken on day 0 of AZD1222 vaccination. The source of this sequence is an adult in good health. The V and J genes are TRBV25-1 and TRBJ2-1, with D perhaps matching TRBD2 (5 bases). The CDR3, as DNA: TGTGCCAGCAGTGAATTTGCGGGTGTTTCCTACAATGAGCAGTTCTTC. Residues: CASSEFAGVSYNEQFF.